The 9 T cell receptor beta chains below were found in one sample sequenced in a study of post-analysis software for immune sequencing data. Study conclusions and caveats: Patients had higher frequencies than controls of about five TRBV segments, including TRBV5-6, TRBV5-1 and TRBV20-1.

No cognate antigen is known for these TCRs. The library was made from cDNA and included unique molecular identifiers. TCRdb passed the PCR reads through MiXCR, listing each CDR3 protein once. The table lists some 690,000 distinct CDR3 sequences, approximately 60% of them singletons. Material for sequencing was blood. The source of these receptors is a girl aged 2 to 9 with multiple sclerosis.

CDR3 region: CSARGSGGTPYEQYF. The CDR3 bases are TGCAGTGCTAGAGGCTCAGGGGGGACCCCCTACGAGCAGTACTTC. This chain connects TRBV20-1 to TRBJ2-7, with a tentative D call TRBD1 (7 bases). The germline gives CDR1 DFQATT, CDR2 SNEGSKA (reference sequence). The CDR3 extends over 15 amino acids. Trimming took off 1 base at V and 2 bases at J, with 15 bases between the two ends.

This sequence joins TRBV6-2 or TRBV6-3 and TRBJ2-4; either TRBD1 or TRBD2 may fit D (5 bases each). Germline assignment: CDR1 MNHEY and CDR2 SVGEGT. Trimming removed 2 bases from V and 3 bases from J, with 8 bases in between. The CDR3 loop spans 14 amino acids. CDR3 in amino acids: CASSYEGRKNIQYF. CDR3 DNA: TGTGCCAGCAGTTACGAGGGGCGCAAAAACATTCAGTACTTC.

CDR3 sequence (DNA): TGTGCCAGCAGCTCCGGGACTAGCGGGTTCACAGATACGCAGTATTTT. Its protein product is CASSSGTSGFTDTQYF. The chain is built from TRBV11-2 and TRBJ2-3; 12 bases are a match to TRBD2. This CDR3 spans 16 amino acids. The V and J ends lost 4 bases and 2 bases, in that order; junction bases with no gene match: 4. CDR1 SGHAT and CDR2 FQNNGV come from the germline V gene.

The chain links TRBV12-3 or TRBV12-4 to TRBJ1-1; D is ambiguous. The CDR3 is made up of 11 amino acids. V gave up 7 bases and J gave up 10 bases, with 13 bases separating them. The CDR3 sequence: CASTGRAIAFF. CDR3 bases: TGTGCCAGCACAGGTCGGGCCATAGCTTTCTTT.

This chain links TRBV20-1 with TRBJ2-4; tentatively, D is TRBD1 (7 bases). With the DNA end fitting TRBJ2-7 better, the J assignment may be wrong. CDR1 is DFQATT, CDR2 SNEGSKA, per germline (reference sequence). This CDR3 is 13 amino acids long. In nucleotides, the CDR3 is TGCAGTGCTAGAGGAGACAGGGAGGTCGAGCAGTACTTC. It codes for CSARGDREVEQYF.

The CDR3 region has the DNA TGTGCCAGCAGTTACTTGACCGACCAACTCACAGATACGCAGTATTTT. This encodes CASSYLTDQLTDTQYF. The rearrangement uses TRBV6-2 or TRBV6-3 and TRBJ2-3; D remains unclear. V lost 1 base, J lost 2 bases, and 13 bases lay in between. This CDR3 is built from 16 residues. Germline CDR1 is MNHEY and CDR2 is SVGEGT.

This clonotype was counted once. The CDR3 spells CSASASGNNEQFF. CDR3 coding DNA: TGCAGTGCTAGTGCTAGCGGAAACAATGAGCAGTTCTTC. The rearrangement joins TRBV20-1 to TRBJ2-1, with 7 bases fitting TRBD2. V lost 3 bases to trimming and J lost 5 bases; unmatched junction nucleotides: 4. The V gene's germline CDR1 is DFQATT and CDR2 SNEGSKA (reference sequence). CDR3 length equals 13 residues.

V and J are TRBV7-2 and TRBJ1-1; tentative D call: TRBD1 (5 bases). Trimming removed 6 bases from V and 5 bases from J, with 16 bases in between. The CDR3 runs to 14 residues. Germline loops: CDR1 SGHTA, CDR2 FQGNSA. The chain's CDR3 is CASRPRATRTEAFF. CDR3 nucleotide sequence: TGTGCCAGCAGACCCAGGGCCACGAGGACTGAAGCTTTCTTT.

This clonotype was detected only a few times. This rearrangement joins TRBV7-3 to TRBJ1-1; the match to TRBD1 covers 7 bases. Trimming at V came to 0 bases and at J to 5 bases, leaving 3 bases not matched to a gene. CDR1 and CDR2 (germline): SGHTA, FQGTGA. The CDR3 length is 14 residues. DNA for the CDR3: TGTGCCAGCAGCTTAACAGGGGGCCGAACTGAAGCTTTCTTT. It yields the protein CASSLTGGRTEAFF. The full variable domain, with the rest looked up from reference TRBV7-3 and TRBJ1-1, is GAGVSQTPSNKVTEKGKYVELRCDPISGHTALYWYRQSLGQGPEFLIYFQGTGAADDSGLPNDRFFAVRPEGSVSTLKIQRTERGDSAVYLCASSLTGGRTEAFFGQGTRLTVV.